A selection of T cell receptor beta chains follows, all from one sample in a study of cytomegalovirus exposure and HLA in healthy donors. The assay was immunoSEQ multiplex PCR, and TCRdb's table has in-frame clones only and misses some. The table lists approximately 120,000 clones, 77% of them singletons. The sequenced sample was PBMCs. The receptor source for this set is a woman between 40 and 50 years old in good health and CMV-seropositive. The CDR3 runs from the conserved cysteine through the conserved F or W. Fields, in order: CDR3 protein, CDR3 DNA, V gene, J gene, clone size, D gene. A D gene is named only where the DNA matches it firmly. Rows give clone size only sometimes, using once, few, many, or a class for an expanded clone.

cdr3_aa: CASKKGRWELAGELFF
cdr3_nt: TGTGCCAGCAAGAAAGGGAGGTGGGAGTTGGCCGGGGAGCTGTTTTTT
v_call: TRBV2
j_call: TRBJ2-2
clone_size: -
d_call: -

cdr3_aa: CASSQTTGTSYEQYF
cdr3_nt: TGTGCCAGCAGCCAAACGACAGGTACCTCCTACGAGCAGTACTTC
v_call: TRBV11-1
j_call: TRBJ2-7
clone_size: -
d_call: -

cdr3_aa: CASGLGLATNEQFF
cdr3_nt: TGTGCTAGTGGTCTTGGACTAGCAACGAATGAGCAGTTCTTC
v_call: TRBV12-5
j_call: TRBJ2-1
clone_size: few
d_call: TRBD2

cdr3_aa: CASRTTGAGNTIYF
cdr3_nt: TGTGCCAGCAGGACAACAGGGGCTGGAAACACCATATATTTT
v_call: TRBV6-1
j_call: TRBJ1-3
clone_size: -
d_call: TRBD1

cdr3_aa: CASRSRLRMFNEQFF
cdr3_nt: TGTGCCAGCAGAAGCAGACTCCGAATGTTCAATGAGCAGTTCTTC
v_call: TRBV28
j_call: TRBJ2-1
clone_size: -
d_call: -

cdr3_aa: CASSVPGLEQYF
cdr3_nt: TGTGCCAGTAGTGTCCCGGGACTAGAGCAGTACTTC
v_call: TRBV19
j_call: TRBJ2-7
clone_size: -
d_call: TRBD2

cdr3_aa: CASSMRGSHEQYF
cdr3_nt: TGTGCCAGTAGTATGAGGGGGAGCCACGAGCAGTACTTC
v_call: TRBV19
j_call: TRBJ2-7
clone_size: -
d_call: -

cdr3_aa: CASSLEGGMRAFF
cdr3_nt: TGTGCCAGCAGTTTAGAGGGAGGGATGAGAGCTTTCTTT
v_call: TRBV28
j_call: TRBJ1-1
clone_size: -
d_call: -

cdr3_aa: CASSLRTGALNTEAFF
cdr3_nt: TGTGCCAGCAGTTTAAGGACAGGAGCCCTGAACACTGAAGCTTTCTTT
v_call: TRBV28
j_call: TRBJ1-1
clone_size: -
d_call: TRBD1

cdr3_aa: CASSQPGTGFYEQYF
cdr3_nt: TGCGCCAGCAGCCAACCCGGGACAGGGTTCTACGAGCAGTACTTC
v_call: TRBV4-1
j_call: TRBJ2-7
clone_size: -
d_call: TRBD1

cdr3_aa: CASSEQGAEQPQHF
cdr3_nt: TGTGCCAGCAGCGAACAGGGGGCAGAACAGCCCCAGCATTTT
v_call: TRBV7-6
j_call: TRBJ1-5
clone_size: -
d_call: TRBD1

cdr3_aa: CASSQWGENEQFF
cdr3_nt: TGTGCCAGCAGTCAGTGGGGAGAGAATGAGCAGTTCTTC
v_call: TRBV2
j_call: TRBJ2-1
clone_size: -
d_call: -

cdr3_aa: CSGLTGERGYTF
cdr3_nt: TGCAGCGGCCTGACAGGGGAGAGGGGCTACACCTTC
v_call: TRBV29-1
j_call: TRBJ1-2
clone_size: -
d_call: TRBD1

cdr3_aa: CASSLGGSGANVLTF
cdr3_nt: TGTGCCAGCAGTTTGGGGGGCTCTGGGGCCAACGTCCTGACTTTC
v_call: TRBV28
j_call: TRBJ2-6
clone_size: -
d_call: -

cdr3_aa: CVSSQGYRGRPEGNTIYF
cdr3_nt: TGCGTCAGCAGCCAAGGTTACAGGGGGCGTCCGGAAGGAAACACCATATATTTT
v_call: TRBV4-1
j_call: TRBJ1-3
clone_size: -
d_call: TRBD1

cdr3_aa: CASSLGPPSSGANVLTF
cdr3_nt: TGTGCCAGCAGCTTGGGTCCCCCGAGCTCTGGGGCCAACGTCCTGACTTTC
v_call: TRBV5-5
j_call: TRBJ2-6
clone_size: -
d_call: -

cdr3_aa: CASSPNRPDFQYF
cdr3_nt: TGTGCCAGCAGCCCTAACAGGCCCGATTTCCAGTACTTC
v_call: TRBV6-5
j_call: TRBJ2-5
clone_size: -
d_call: -

cdr3_aa: CASSKAPGNTEAFF
cdr3_nt: TGTGCCAGCAGCAAAGCCCCCGGGAACACTGAAGCTTTCTTT
v_call: TRBV21-1
j_call: TRBJ1-1
clone_size: -
d_call: -

cdr3_aa: CASSQDRRITDTQYF
cdr3_nt: TGTGCCAGCAGCCAAGATAGGCGGATCACAGATACGCAGTATTTT
v_call: TRBV4-2
j_call: TRBJ2-3
clone_size: -
d_call: -

cdr3_aa: CTSSHGTSGLTDTQYF
cdr3_nt: TGCACCAGCAGCCACGGGACTAGCGGACTAACAGATACGCAGTATTTT
v_call: TRBV1
j_call: TRBJ2-3
clone_size: -
d_call: -

cdr3_aa: CASSQDHSRGRIF
cdr3_nt: TGTGCCAGCAGCCAAGATCATAGCAGAGGGAGGATCTTC
v_call: TRBV14
j_call: TRBJ2-1
clone_size: -
d_call: -

cdr3_aa: CASSAGQGVGTEAFF
cdr3_nt: TGCGCCAGCAGCGCCGGACAGGGCGTAGGGACTGAAGCTTTCTTT
v_call: TRBV5-1
j_call: TRBJ1-1
clone_size: -
d_call: TRBD1

cdr3_aa: CARRLRQGPTGEQYF
cdr3_nt: TGTGCCAGAAGATTGCGACAGGGCCCTACCGGGGAGCAGTACTTC
v_call: TRBV5-3
j_call: TRBJ2-7
clone_size: -
d_call: TRBD1

cdr3_aa: CASSISSWGAYEQYF
cdr3_nt: TGTGCCAGTAGTATCTCGTCCTGGGGCGCCTACGAGCAGTACTTC
v_call: TRBV19
j_call: TRBJ2-7
clone_size: -
d_call: -

cdr3_aa: CASSSTGGDGYTF
cdr3_nt: TGTGCCAGCAGTTCCACAGGGGGTGATGGCTACACCTTC
v_call: TRBV6-6
j_call: TRBJ1-2
clone_size: -
d_call: TRBD1

cdr3_aa: CAWRAAVSLLLHF
cdr3_nt: TGTGCCTGGAGGGCAGCGGTCTCCCTACTCCTCCACTTT
v_call: TRBV30
j_call: TRBJ1-6
clone_size: -
d_call: -

cdr3_aa: CAISETSPSDHTDTQYF
cdr3_nt: TGTGCCATCAGTGAGACCTCCCCTAGCGACCACACAGATACGCAGTATTTT
v_call: TRBV10-3
j_call: TRBJ2-3
clone_size: -
d_call: -

cdr3_aa: CASTPDSGTYNEQFF
cdr3_nt: TGTGCCAGCACCCCCGACAGCGGGACATACAATGAGCAGTTCTTC
v_call: TRBV7-2
j_call: TRBJ2-1
clone_size: -
d_call: -

cdr3_aa: CASSQAGLLYNEQFF
cdr3_nt: TGTGCCAGCAGCCAAGCAGGTCTCTTATACAATGAGCAGTTCTTC
v_call: TRBV14
j_call: TRBJ2-1
clone_size: -
d_call: -

cdr3_aa: CASSLALWGAEDTEAFF
cdr3_nt: TGTGCCAGCAGCTTAGCGCTGTGGGGAGCTGAGGACACTGAAGCTTTCTTT
v_call: TRBV7-9
j_call: TRBJ1-1
clone_size: few
d_call: -

cdr3_aa: CASSPLRTGTYEQYF
cdr3_nt: TGTGCCAGCTCACCACTACGGACAGGGACCTACGAGCAGTACTTC
v_call: TRBV18
j_call: TRBJ2-7
clone_size: -
d_call: TRBD1

cdr3_aa: CASSLQSPVENTEAFF
cdr3_nt: TGTGCCAGCAGCTTACAGTCTCCTGTTGAGAACACTGAAGCTTTCTTT
v_call: TRBV11-2
j_call: TRBJ1-1
clone_size: -
d_call: -

cdr3_aa: CASSPLGTTGELFF
cdr3_nt: TGTGCCAGCTCACCGCTCGGGACTACCGGGGAGCTGTTTTTT
v_call: TRBV18
j_call: TRBJ2-2
clone_size: -
d_call: -

cdr3_aa: CASSGLGTGELFF
cdr3_nt: TGTGCCAGCAGCGGACTAGGAACCGGGGAGCTGTTTTTT
v_call: TRBV9
j_call: TRBJ2-2
clone_size: -
d_call: -

cdr3_aa: CASSSGSLAKNSQYF
cdr3_nt: TGTGCCAGCAGCTCCGGGTCACTAGCCAAAAACAGTCAGTACTTC
v_call: TRBV28
j_call: TRBJ2-4
clone_size: few
d_call: -

cdr3_aa: CASSVVSGTSTDTQYF
cdr3_nt: TGTGCCAGCAGCGTAGTTAGCGGGACTAGCACAGATACGCAGTATTTT
v_call: TRBV9
j_call: TRBJ2-3
clone_size: few
d_call: TRBD2

cdr3_aa: CASSYTSGAPQYF
cdr3_nt: TGTGCCAGCAGCTACACGAGTGGGGCACCCCAGTACTTC
v_call: TRBV11-2
j_call: TRBJ2-5
clone_size: -
d_call: -

cdr3_aa: CASSWDFGGYTF
cdr3_nt: TGTGCCAGCAGCTGGGACTTTGGGGGCTACACCTTC
v_call: TRBV7-9
j_call: TRBJ1-2
clone_size: -
d_call: -

cdr3_aa: CASANQVGQGLEQFF
cdr3_nt: TGCGCCAGCGCTAACCAAGTCGGGCAGGGACTTGAGCAGTTCTTC
v_call: TRBV5-1
j_call: TRBJ2-1
clone_size: -
d_call: -

cdr3_aa: CASTVTDTQYF
cdr3_nt: TGTGCCAGCACTGTCACAGATACGCAGTATTTT
v_call: TRBV6-1
j_call: TRBJ2-3
clone_size: few
d_call: -

cdr3_aa: CASGSLDRGSSYEQYF
cdr3_nt: TGTGCTAGTGGTTCCCTGGACAGGGGTAGCTCCTACGAGCAGTACTTC
v_call: TRBV12-5
j_call: TRBJ2-7
clone_size: -
d_call: TRBD1

cdr3_aa: CASSYRGRGNTIYF
cdr3_nt: TGTGCCAGCAGTTACAGGGGGAGAGGAAACACCATATATTTT
v_call: TRBV6-6
j_call: TRBJ1-3
clone_size: -
d_call: -

cdr3_aa: CASSMFAGVAFF
cdr3_nt: TGTGCCAGTAGTATGTTCGCAGGGGTCGCTTTCTTT
v_call: TRBV19
j_call: TRBJ1-1
clone_size: once
d_call: -

cdr3_aa: CASSLAGSKNIQYF
cdr3_nt: TGTGCCAGCAGCCTAGCGGGATCCAAAAACATTCAGTACTTC
v_call: TRBV28
j_call: TRBJ2-4
clone_size: -
d_call: TRBD2

cdr3_aa: CASSVGLAGVEQFF
cdr3_nt: TGTGCCAGCAGCGTAGGCCTAGCGGGAGTTGAGCAGTTCTTC
v_call: TRBV9
j_call: TRBJ2-1
clone_size: -
d_call: TRBD2

cdr3_aa: CAWSVAEGGTDTQYF
cdr3_nt: TGTGCCTGGAGTGTAGCGGAGGGAGGCACAGATACGCAGTATTTT
v_call: TRBV30
j_call: TRBJ2-3
clone_size: -
d_call: -

cdr3_aa: CASSQDLFRDKRQEQFF
cdr3_nt: TGCGCCAGCAGCCAAGATCTATTCCGGGACAAAAGACAGGAGCAGTTCTTC
v_call: TRBV4-1
j_call: TRBJ2-1
clone_size: few
d_call: -

cdr3_aa: CASSSGTLYGYTF
cdr3_nt: TGTGCCAGCAGTTCGGGGACACTATATGGCTACACCTTC
v_call: TRBV28
j_call: TRBJ1-2
clone_size: -
d_call: -

cdr3_aa: CASSLQLAENTGELFF
cdr3_nt: TGTGCCAGCAGCTTACAACTAGCGGAAAACACCGGGGAGCTGTTTTTT
v_call: TRBV7-6
j_call: TRBJ2-2
clone_size: -
d_call: TRBD2

cdr3_aa: CASSDWPQGEKLFF
cdr3_nt: TGTGCCAGCAGTGACTGGCCCCAGGGGGAAAAACTGTTTTTT
v_call: TRBV2
j_call: TRBJ1-4
clone_size: -
d_call: -

cdr3_aa: CASSILADYNEQFF
cdr3_nt: TGTGCCAGCTCAATACTAGCGGACTACAATGAGCAGTTCTTC
v_call: TRBV18
j_call: TRBJ2-1
clone_size: -
d_call: TRBD2

cdr3_aa: CASKTGTDTQYF
cdr3_nt: TGTGCCAGCAAAACTGGCACAGATACGCAGTATTTT
v_call: TRBV27
j_call: TRBJ2-3
clone_size: -
d_call: -

cdr3_aa: CASKGGIGSNQPQHF
cdr3_nt: TGTGCCAGTAAAGGGGGTATCGGGAGCAATCAGCCCCAGCATTTT
v_call: TRBV19
j_call: TRBJ1-5
clone_size: -
d_call: -

cdr3_aa: CASSLTGTGSGYTF
cdr3_nt: TGCGCCAGCAGCTTAACCGGGACAGGGTCTGGCTACACCTTC
v_call: TRBV5-1
j_call: TRBJ1-2
clone_size: -
d_call: TRBD1

cdr3_aa: CASGYQGANYGYTF
cdr3_nt: TGTGCTAGTGGTTATCAGGGGGCGAACTATGGCTACACCTTC
v_call: TRBV12-5
j_call: TRBJ1-2
clone_size: once
d_call: TRBD1

cdr3_aa: CASSFYGTGSREQYF
cdr3_nt: TGTGCCAGCAGTTTCTATGGGACAGGGTCGAGGGAGCAGTACTTC
v_call: TRBV27
j_call: TRBJ2-5
clone_size: -
d_call: TRBD1

cdr3_aa: CAISERGGGANVLTF
cdr3_nt: TGTGCCATCAGTGAGAGGGGTGGTGGGGCCAACGTCCTGACTTTC
v_call: TRBV10-3
j_call: TRBJ2-6
clone_size: -
d_call: -

cdr3_aa: CASSIGTINEQFF
cdr3_nt: TGTGCCAGTAGTATCGGGACTATTAATGAGCAGTTCTTC
v_call: TRBV19
j_call: TRBJ2-1
clone_size: -
d_call: TRBD2

cdr3_aa: CASRGEVSSHEQYF
cdr3_nt: TGTGCCAGCAGGGGTGAGGTTAGTAGCCACGAGCAGTACTTC
v_call: TRBV6-5
j_call: TRBJ2-7
clone_size: -
d_call: -

cdr3_aa: CASSHSLGAGGLKGEQFF
cdr3_nt: TGCGCCAGCAGCCACTCTCTTGGGGCGGGAGGTTTAAAGGGTGAGCAGTTCTTC
v_call: TRBV4-1
j_call: TRBJ2-1
clone_size: -
d_call: TRBD2